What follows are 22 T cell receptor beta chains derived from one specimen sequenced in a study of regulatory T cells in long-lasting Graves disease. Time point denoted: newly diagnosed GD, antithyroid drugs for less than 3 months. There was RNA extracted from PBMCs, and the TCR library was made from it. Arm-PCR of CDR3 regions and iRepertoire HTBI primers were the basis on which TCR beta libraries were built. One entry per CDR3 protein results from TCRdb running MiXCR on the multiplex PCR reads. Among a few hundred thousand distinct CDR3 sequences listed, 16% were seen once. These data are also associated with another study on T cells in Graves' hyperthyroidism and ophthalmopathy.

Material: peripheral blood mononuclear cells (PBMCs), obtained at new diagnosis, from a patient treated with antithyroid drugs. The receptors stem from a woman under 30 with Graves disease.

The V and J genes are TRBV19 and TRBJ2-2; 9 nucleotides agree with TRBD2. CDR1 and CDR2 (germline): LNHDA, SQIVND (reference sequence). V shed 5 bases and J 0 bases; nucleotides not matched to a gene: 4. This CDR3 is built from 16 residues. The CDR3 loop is CASSLAGGPNTGELFF. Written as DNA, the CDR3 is TGTGCCAGTAGTCTCGCGGGAGGGCCGAACACCGGGGAGCTGTTTTTT.

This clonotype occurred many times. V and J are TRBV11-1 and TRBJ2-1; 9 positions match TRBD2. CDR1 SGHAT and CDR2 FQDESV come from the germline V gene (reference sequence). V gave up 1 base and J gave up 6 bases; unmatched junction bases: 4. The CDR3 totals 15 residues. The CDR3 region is CASSLELAGGNEQFF. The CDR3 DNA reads TGTGCCAGCAGCTTAGAACTAGCGGGCGGCAATGAGCAGTTCTTC.

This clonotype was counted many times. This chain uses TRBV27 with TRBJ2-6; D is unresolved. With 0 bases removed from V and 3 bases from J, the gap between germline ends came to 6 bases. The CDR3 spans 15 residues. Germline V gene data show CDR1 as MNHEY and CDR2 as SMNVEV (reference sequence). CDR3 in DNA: TGTGCCAGCAGTTTATCCCTCAGTGGGGCCAACGTCCTGACTTTC. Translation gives CASSLSLSGANVLTF.

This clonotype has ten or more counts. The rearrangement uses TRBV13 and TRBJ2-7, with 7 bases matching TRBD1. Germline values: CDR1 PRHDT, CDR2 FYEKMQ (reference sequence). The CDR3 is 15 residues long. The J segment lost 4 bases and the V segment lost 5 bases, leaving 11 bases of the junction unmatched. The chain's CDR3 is CASSTQGETKYEQYF. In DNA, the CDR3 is TGTGCCAGCAGCACTCAGGGGGAGACGAAATACGAGCAGTACTTC.

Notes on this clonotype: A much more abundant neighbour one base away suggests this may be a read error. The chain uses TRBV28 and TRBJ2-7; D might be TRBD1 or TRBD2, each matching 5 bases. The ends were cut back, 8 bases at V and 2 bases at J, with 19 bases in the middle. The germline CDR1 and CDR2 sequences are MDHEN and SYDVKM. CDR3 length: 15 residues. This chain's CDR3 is CASYSTGAGAYEQYF. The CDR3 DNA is TGTGCCAGCTACTCAACCGGGGCAGGAGCCTACGAGCAGTACTTC.

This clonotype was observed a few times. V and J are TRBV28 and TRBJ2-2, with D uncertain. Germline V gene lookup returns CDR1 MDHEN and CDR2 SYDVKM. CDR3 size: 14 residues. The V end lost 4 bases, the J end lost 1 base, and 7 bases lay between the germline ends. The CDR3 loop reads CASSWSQNTGELFF. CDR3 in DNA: TGTGCCAGCAGTTGGTCACAGAACACCGGGGAGCTGTTTTTT.

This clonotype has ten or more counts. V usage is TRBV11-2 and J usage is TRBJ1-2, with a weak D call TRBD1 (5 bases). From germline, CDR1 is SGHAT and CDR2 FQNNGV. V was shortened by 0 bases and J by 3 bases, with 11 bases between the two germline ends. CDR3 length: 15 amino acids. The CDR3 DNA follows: TGTGCCAGCAGCTTAGACAGGGCGAGGGACTATGGCTACACCTTC. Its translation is CASSLDRARDYGYTF.

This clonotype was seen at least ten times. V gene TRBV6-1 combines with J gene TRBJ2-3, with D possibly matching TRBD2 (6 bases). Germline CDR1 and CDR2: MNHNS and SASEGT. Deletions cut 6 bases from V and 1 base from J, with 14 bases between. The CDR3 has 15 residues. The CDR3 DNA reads TGTGCCAGCAGAAGGGAAGGCGGGGGCACAGATACGCAGTATTTT. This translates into CASRREGGGTDTQYF.

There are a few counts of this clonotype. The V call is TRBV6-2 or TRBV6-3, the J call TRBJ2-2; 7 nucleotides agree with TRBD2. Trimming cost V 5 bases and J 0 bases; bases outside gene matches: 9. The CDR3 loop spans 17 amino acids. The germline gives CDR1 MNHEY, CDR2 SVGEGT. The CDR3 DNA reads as TGTGCCAGCAGTAATCTAGCGGTGTTCGCGAACACCGGGGAGCTGTTTTTT. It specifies CASSNLAVFANTGELFF.

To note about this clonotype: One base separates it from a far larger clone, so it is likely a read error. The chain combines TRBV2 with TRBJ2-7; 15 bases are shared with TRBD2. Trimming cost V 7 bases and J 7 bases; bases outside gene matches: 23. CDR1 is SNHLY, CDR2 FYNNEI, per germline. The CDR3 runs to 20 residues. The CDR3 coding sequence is TGTGCCAGCACTGGCCCGCCGACTGCCGGGACTAGCGGGAGGTACAATGAGCAGTACTTC. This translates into CASTGPPTAGTSGRYNEQYF. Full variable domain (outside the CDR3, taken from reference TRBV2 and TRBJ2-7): EPEVTQTPSHQVTQMGQEVILRCVPISNHLYFYWYRQILGQKVEFLVSFYNNEISEKSEIFDDQFSVERPDGSNFTLKIRSTKLEDSAMYFCASTGPPTAGTSGRYNEQYFGPGTRLTVT.

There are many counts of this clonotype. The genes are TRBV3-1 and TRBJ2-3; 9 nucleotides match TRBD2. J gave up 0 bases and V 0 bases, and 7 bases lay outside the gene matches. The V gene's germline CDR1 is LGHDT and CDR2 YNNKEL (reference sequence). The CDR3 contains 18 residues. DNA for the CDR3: TGTGCCAGCAGCCAAGATTTAGGCGGGAGGGGGAGCACAGATACGCAGTATTTT. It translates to CASSQDLGGRGSTDTQYF.

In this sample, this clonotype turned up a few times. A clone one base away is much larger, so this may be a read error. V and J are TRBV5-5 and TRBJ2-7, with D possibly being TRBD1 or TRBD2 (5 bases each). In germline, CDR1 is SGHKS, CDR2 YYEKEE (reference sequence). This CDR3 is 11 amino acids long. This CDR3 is CAGSWGYEQYF. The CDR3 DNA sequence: TGTGCCGGCAGCTGGGGGTACGAGCAGTACTTC.

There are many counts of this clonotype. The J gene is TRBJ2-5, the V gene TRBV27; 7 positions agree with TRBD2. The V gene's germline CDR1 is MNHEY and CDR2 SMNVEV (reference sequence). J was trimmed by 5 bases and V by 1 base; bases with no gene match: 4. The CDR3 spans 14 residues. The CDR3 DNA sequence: TGTGCCAGCAGTTTATTCGGACTAGGGGAGACCCAGTACTTC. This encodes CASSLFGLGETQYF.

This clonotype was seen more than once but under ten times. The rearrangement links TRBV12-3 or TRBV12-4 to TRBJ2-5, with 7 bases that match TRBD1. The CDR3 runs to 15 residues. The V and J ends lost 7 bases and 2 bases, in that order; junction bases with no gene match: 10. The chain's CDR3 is CASTDGQVLQETQYF. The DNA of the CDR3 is TGTGCCAGCACTGATGGACAGGTGCTTCAAGAGACCCAGTACTTC.

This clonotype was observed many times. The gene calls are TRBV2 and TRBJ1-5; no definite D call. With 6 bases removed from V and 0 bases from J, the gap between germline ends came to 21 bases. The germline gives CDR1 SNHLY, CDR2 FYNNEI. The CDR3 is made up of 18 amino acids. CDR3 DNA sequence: TGTGCCAGCAGAACAAGGTTTACGGGTCCCCATAGCAATCAGCCCCAGCATTTT. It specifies CASRTRFTGPHSNQPQHF.

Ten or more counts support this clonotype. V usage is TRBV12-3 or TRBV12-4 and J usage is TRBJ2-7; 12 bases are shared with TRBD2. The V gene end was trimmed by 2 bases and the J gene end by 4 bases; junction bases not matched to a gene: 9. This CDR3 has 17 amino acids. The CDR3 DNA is TGTGCCAGCAGTTTAACTAGCGGGAGGCCACTTCCTTACGAGCAGTACTTC. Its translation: CASSLTSGRPLPYEQYF.

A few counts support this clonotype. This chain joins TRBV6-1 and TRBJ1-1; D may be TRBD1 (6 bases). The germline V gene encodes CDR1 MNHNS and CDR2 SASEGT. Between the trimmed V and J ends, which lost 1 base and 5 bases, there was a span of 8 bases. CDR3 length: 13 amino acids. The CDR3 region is CASSEDRATEAFF. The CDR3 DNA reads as TGTGCCAGCAGTGAAGACAGGGCTACTGAAGCTTTCTTT.

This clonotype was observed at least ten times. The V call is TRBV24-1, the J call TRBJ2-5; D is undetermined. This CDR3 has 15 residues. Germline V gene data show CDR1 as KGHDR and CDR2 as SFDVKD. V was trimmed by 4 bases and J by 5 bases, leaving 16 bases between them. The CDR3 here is CATSDSLLPLETQYF. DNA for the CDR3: TGTGCCACCAGTGACTCACTACTGCCTTTGGAGACCCAGTACTTC.

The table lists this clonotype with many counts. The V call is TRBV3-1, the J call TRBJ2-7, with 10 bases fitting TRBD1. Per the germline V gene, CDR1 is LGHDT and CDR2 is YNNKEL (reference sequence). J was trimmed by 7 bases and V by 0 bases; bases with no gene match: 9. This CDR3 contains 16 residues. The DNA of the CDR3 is TGTGCCAGCAGCCAAGACCCGGGGGGACAGGGGAGGGAGCAGTACTTC. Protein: CASSQDPGGQGREQYF.

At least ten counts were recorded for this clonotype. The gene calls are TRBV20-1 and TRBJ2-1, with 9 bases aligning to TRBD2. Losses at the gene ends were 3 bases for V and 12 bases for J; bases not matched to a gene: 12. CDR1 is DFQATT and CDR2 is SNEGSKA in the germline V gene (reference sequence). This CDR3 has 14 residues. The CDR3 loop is CSARSLAGPGVQFF. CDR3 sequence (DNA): TGCAGTGCTAGGTCACTAGCGGGCCCTGGGGTGCAGTTCTTC.

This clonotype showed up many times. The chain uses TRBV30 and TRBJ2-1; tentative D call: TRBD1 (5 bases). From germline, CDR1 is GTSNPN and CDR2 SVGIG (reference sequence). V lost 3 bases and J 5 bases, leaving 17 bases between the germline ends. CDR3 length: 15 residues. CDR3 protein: CAWRRQGLGHNEQFF. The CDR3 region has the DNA TGTGCCTGGAGGCGCCAGGGCTTAGGGCACAATGAGCAGTTCTTC.

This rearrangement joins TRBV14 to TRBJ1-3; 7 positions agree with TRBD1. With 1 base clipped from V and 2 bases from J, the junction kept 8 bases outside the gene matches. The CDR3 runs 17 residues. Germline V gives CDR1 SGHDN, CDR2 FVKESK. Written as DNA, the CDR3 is TGTGCCAGCAGCCAAGTAGGACCCCAGGGGGCTGGAAACACCATATATTTT. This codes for CASSQVGPQGAGNTIYF.